The following is a T cell receptor beta chain sequence with its context. This CDR3 spans 16 amino acids. J gave up 4 bases and V 3 bases, and 5 bases lay outside the gene matches. CDR1 is LNHDA and CDR2 is SQIVND in the germline V gene (reference sequence). The protocol was immunoSEQ multiplex PCR, while the TCRdb copy is restricted to in-frame clones and leaves out a portion. This table holds 130,000 or so clones, 85% to 95% found once. This record belongs to a study of control samples from healthy donors and cancer patients. The sequence derives from a man aged 60 to 75 with colorectal cancer. The rearrangement links TRBV19 to TRBJ2-3, with 12 positions matching TRBD2. The sample was PBMCs. CDR3 DNA: TGTGCCAGTAGTATGCGTCTAGCGGGGGGGCCAGATACGCAGTATTTT. Protein sequence: CASSMRLAGGPDTQYF.